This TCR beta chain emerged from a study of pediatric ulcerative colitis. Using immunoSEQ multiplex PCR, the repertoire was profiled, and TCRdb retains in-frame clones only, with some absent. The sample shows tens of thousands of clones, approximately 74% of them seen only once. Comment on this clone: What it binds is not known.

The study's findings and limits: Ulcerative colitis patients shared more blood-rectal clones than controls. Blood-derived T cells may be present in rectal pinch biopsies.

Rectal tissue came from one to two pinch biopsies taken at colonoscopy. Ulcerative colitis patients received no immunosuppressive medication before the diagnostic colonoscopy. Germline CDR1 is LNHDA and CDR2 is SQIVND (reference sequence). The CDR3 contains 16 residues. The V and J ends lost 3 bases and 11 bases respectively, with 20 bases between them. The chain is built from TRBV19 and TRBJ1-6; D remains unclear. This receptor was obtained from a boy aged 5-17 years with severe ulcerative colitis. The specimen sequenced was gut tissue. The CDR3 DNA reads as TGTGCCAGTAGTATGTTTTCGGCGGCGACCAATACACCCCTCCACTTT. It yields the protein CASSMFSAATNTPLHF. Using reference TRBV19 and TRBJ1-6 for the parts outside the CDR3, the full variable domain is DGGITQSPKYLFRKEGQNVTLSCEQNLNHDAMYWYRQDPGQGLRLIYYSQIVNDFQKGDIAEGYSVSREKKESFPLTVTSAQKNPTAFYLCASSMFSAATNTPLHFGNGTRLTVT.